The clone carrying this T cell receptor beta chain has a single count. PCR primers comprised 60 Vbeta and 13 Jbeta primers. Libraries were prepared by immunoSEQ multiplex PCR; TCRdb keeps only in-frame clonotypes and omits some of them. This sample has some 150,000 clones, with approximately 69% found just once. These data are taken from a study of cytomegalovirus exposure and HLA in healthy donors. Study at large: Across 350 to 400 genotyped donors, 81% landed in the Caucasian-associated ancestry cluster.

Trimming left V 4 bases short and J 1 base short, with 13 bases between. This CDR3 has 16 residues. The V gene's germline CDR1 is SGHTA and CDR2 FQGTGA. The sequence derives from a man in his thirties or forties in good health and CMV-seronegative. The source material was PBMCs. The chain combines TRBV7-3 with TRBJ2-2; D is possibly TRBD1 (6 bases). CDR3 DNA: TGTGCCAGCAGCTACCCGAGGACAGTGAACACCGGGGAGCTGTTTTTT. The encoded protein is CASSYPRTVNTGELFF. Based on the CDR3 plus reference TRBV7-3 and TRBJ2-2, the full variable domain is GAGVSQTPSNKVTEKGKYVELRCDPISGHTALYWYRQSLGQGPEFLIYFQGTGAADDSGLPNDRFFAVRPEGSVSTLKIQRTERGDSAVYLCASSYPRTVNTGELFFGEGSRLTVL.